The 18 T cell receptor beta chains reported below all come from one sample, sequenced in a study. Using its own MiXCR run on the 5' RACE reads, TCRdb lists one record per CDR3 protein. The sample has about 41,000 distinct CDR3 sequences, 25% to 35% seen once. Sequenced input: memory CD4+ T cells sorted from a lymph node. Subset given: memory CD4+ T cells, CD4+CD45RO+CD25-. The receptors here all came from a female donor with breast cancer.

Of note for this clonotype: This may stem from a read error, because a much larger clone lies one nucleotide away. The DNA for the CDR3 is TGTGCCGGCAGCTCGGGGACAGGGGACACCGGGGAGCTGTTTTTT. Translated: CAGSSGTGDTGELFF. This rearrangement joins TRBV11-3 to TRBJ2-2, with TRBD1 matching over 10 bases. Germline V gene data show CDR1 as SGHNT and CDR2 as YENEEA. The CDR3 spans 15 residues.

This clonotype was observed many times. J is TRBJ1-2 and V is TRBV29-1; a possible D gene is TRBD1 (5 bases). Looked up from germline, CDR1 is SQVTM and CDR2 is ANQGSEA. V shed 7 bases and J shed 0 bases, with 9 bases lying between them. This CDR3 comprises 12 residues. The CDR3 nucleotides read TGCAGCGCTGGGACGGCTAACTATGGCTACACCTTC. Translated, it gives CSAGTANYGYTF.

This clonotype has at least ten counts. The chain combines TRBV15 with TRBJ1-2; TRBD1 might be the D (5 bases). In germline, CDR1 is LNHNV, CDR2 YYDKDF (reference sequence). The length of the CDR3 is 17 residues. Trimming pared 6 bases from V and 3 bases from J, leaving 23 bases between. The CDR3 DNA is TGTGCCACCAGTAGAAGAGGAACTCAGGGAATATACTATGGCTACACCTTC. It codes for CATSRRGTQGIYYGYTF.

A few counts support this clonotype. This chain joins TRBV7-9 and TRBJ2-1; 7 bases agree with TRBD1. CDR1 is SEHNR, CDR2 FQNEAQ, per germline (reference sequence). Trimming took 10 bases from V and 5 from J; bases not matched to a gene: 2. This CDR3 is built from 11 residues. The CDR3 sequence: CAKGAHNEQFF. Written as DNA, the CDR3 is TGTGCCAAGGGGGCCCACAATGAGCAGTTCTTC.

The V gene is TRBV5-1, the J gene TRBJ1-1, with no clear D. Germline CDR1 is SGHRS and CDR2 is YFSETQ. V was clipped by 6 bases and J by 3 bases, with 12 bases between them. The CDR3 length is 13 residues. The CDR3 loop reads CASTFNGDTEAFF. The DNA of the CDR3 is TGCGCCAGCACCTTTAACGGGGACACTGAAGCTTTCTTT.

This clonotype has just a few counts. The gene calls are TRBV11-1 and TRBJ2-1; D perhaps matches TRBD2 (6 bases). Trimming stripped 5 bases from V and 0 bases from J, with 11 bases between. The CDR3 is 15 amino acids. Per germline, CDR1 SGHAT and CDR2 FQDESV (reference sequence). For the CDR3, the DNA is TGTGCCAGCAGCCCCTTCGGGAGCTCCTACAATGAGCAGTTCTTC. This gives the protein CASSPFGSSYNEQFF.

This clonotype was picked up one time. The V and J genes are TRBV2 and TRBJ1-2; D might be TRBD1 (5 bases). Trimming cost V 8 bases and J 2 bases, with 15 bases left between them. This CDR3 has 14 residues. Germline values: CDR1 SNHLY, CDR2 FYNNEI. CDR3 coding DNA: TGTGCCAGCTATACCGGGACCGGGAACTATGGCTACACCTTC. Protein: CASYTGTGNYGYTF.

A remark on this clonotype: An end of the junction differs from the germline gene, which may be a read error. The rearrangement uses TRBV7-3 and TRBJ2-2, with D unclear. The CDR3 contains 14 residues. Germline lookup yields CDR1 SGHTA and CDR2 FQGTGA. CDR3 nucleotide sequence: TGTGTCAGCAGCCCTCATACAACCACCGGGGAGCTGTTTTTT. Protein: CVSSPHTTTGELFF.

This clonotype was seen a handful of times. The chain is built from TRBV5-5 and TRBJ1-1, with no clear D. This CDR3 region has 15 residues. Trimming left V 4 bases short and J 5 bases short, with 18 bases between. Germline-derived CDR1 and CDR2 are SGHKS and YYEKEE (reference sequence). CDR3 region: CASSRTAGFGTEAFF. DNA for the CDR3: TGTGCCAGCAGCCGAACAGCCGGGTTCGGGACTGAAGCTTTCTTT.

This clonotype was found a few times. The gene calls are TRBV5-6 and TRBJ2-4, with D tentatively TRBD2 (6 bases). The V gene lost 1 base and the J gene lost 7 bases, with 9 bases spanning the gap. The CDR3 totals 13 residues. Germline V gives CDR1 SGHDT, CDR2 YYEEEE. The CDR3 DNA follows: TGTGCCAGCAGCTTGAGTGGGAGGAACATTCAGTACTTC. Translated, it gives CASSLSGRNIQYF. The whole variable domain, remainder taken from reference TRBV5-6 and TRBJ2-4, is DAGVTQSPTHLIKTRGQQVTLRCSPKSGHDTVSWYQQALGQGPQFIFQYYEEEERQRGNFPDRFSGHQFPNYSSELNVNALLLGDSALYLCASSLSGRNIQYFGAGTRLSVL.

The rearrangement links TRBV12-3 or TRBV12-4 to TRBJ2-2; D is unclear. CDR3 length: 16 amino acids. V dropped 2 bases and J dropped 4 bases, with 14 bases sitting between them. Here the CDR3 DNA reads TGTGCCAGCAGTTTATGGTCACGCAAAAGCACCGGGGAGCTGTTTTTT. Amino acid sequence: CASSLWSRKSTGELFF.

The chain couples TRBV29-1 to TRBJ2-4; D is uncertain. The CDR3 is made up of 16 amino acids. Germline V gene data show CDR1 as SQVTM and CDR2 as ANQGSEA. V lost 4 bases, J lost 9 bases, and 25 bases lay in between. The CDR3 reads CSVVKQSPFLSSIQYF. The CDR3 DNA reads TGCAGCGTTGTAAAACAGTCTCCCTTCCTTAGTAGCATTCAGTACTTC.

The V call is TRBV4-3, the J call TRBJ2-2; 9 bases fit TRBD1. This CDR3 is built from 15 residues. J gave up 4 bases and V 8 bases, and 8 bases lay outside the gene matches. From germline, CDR1 is LGHNA and CDR2 YSLEER. The CDR3 region has the DNA TGCGCCAGCCAAGGGACAGGGCCCGGCACCGGGGAGCTGTTTTTT. Translating it yields CASQGTGPGTGELFF.

The chain joins TRBV6-2 or TRBV6-3 to TRBJ2-3; 7 bases are a match to TRBD1. The CDR3 is made up of 13 amino acids. CDR1 and CDR2 from the germline V gene are MNHEY and SVGEGT. After removal of 8 bases from V and 4 bases from J, the junction contained 6 bases not matched to a gene. The DNA for the CDR3 is TGTGCCAGCGCCACCCAGGGGGCAGATACGCAGTATTTT. This codes for CASATQGADTQYF.

This chain connects TRBV21-1 to TRBJ2-1; the table gives TRBD2 as D, unverified against the DNA. TRBV21-1 is a known pseudogene. This CDR3 comprises 14 residues. DNA for the CDR3: TGTGCCAGCAGCCCGGGACTAGCGGGAGGCCAGCAGTTCTTC. This sequence encodes CASSPGLAGGQQFF.

The chain carries TRBV28 and TRBJ2-5; 9 nucleotides agree with TRBD1. The CDR3 is made up of 15 amino acids. The germline V gene has CDR1 MDHEN and CDR2 SYDVKM. The J segment lost 6 bases and the V segment lost 5 bases, leaving 10 bases of the junction unmatched. The CDR3 sequence: CASSPTGGASKTQYF. As DNA, the CDR3 is TGTGCCAGCAGTCCAACAGGGGGCGCGTCAAAGACCCAGTACTTC. The whole variable domain, remainder taken from reference TRBV28 and TRBJ2-5, is DVKVTQSSRYLVKRTGEKVFLECVQDMDHENMFWYRQDPGLGLRLIYFSYDVKMKEKGDIPEGYSVSREKKERFSLILESASTNQTSMYLCASSPTGGASKTQYFGPGTRLLVL.

Note on this clonotype: The junction differs from germline at one of its ends, possibly a read error. This sequence joins TRBV6-1 and TRBJ1-5; D is ambiguous. The CDR3 is made up of 14 amino acids. Germline V lookup: CDR1 MNHNS, CDR2 SASEGT. CDR3 in amino acids: CTSRRVGPNQPQHF. The CDR3 DNA sequence: TGTACCAGCAGGAGAGTGGGCCCGAATCAGCCCCAGCATTTT.

As to this clonotype: An end of the junction differs from the germline gene, which may be a read error. This chain connects TRBV13 to TRBJ2-5; 7 bases fit TRBD1. The germline V gene has CDR1 PRHDT and CDR2 FYEKMQ (reference sequence). The CDR3 has 15 residues. In nucleotides, the CDR3 is TGTGCCGGCAGCTCGACAGGGACCGCTCCGAAGACCCAGTACTTC. It codes for CAGSSTGTAPKTQYF.